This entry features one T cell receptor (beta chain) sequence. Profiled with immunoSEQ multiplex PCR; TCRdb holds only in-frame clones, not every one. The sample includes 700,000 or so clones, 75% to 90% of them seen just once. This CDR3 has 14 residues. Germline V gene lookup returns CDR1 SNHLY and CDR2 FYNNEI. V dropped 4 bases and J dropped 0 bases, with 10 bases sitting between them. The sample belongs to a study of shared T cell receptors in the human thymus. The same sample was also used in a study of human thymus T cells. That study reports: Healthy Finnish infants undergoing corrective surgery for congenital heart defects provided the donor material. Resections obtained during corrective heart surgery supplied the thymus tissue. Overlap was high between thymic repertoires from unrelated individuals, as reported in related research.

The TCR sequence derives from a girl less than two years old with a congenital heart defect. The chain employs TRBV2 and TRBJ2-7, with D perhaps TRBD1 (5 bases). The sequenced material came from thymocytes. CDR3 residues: CASSGGRSSYEQYF. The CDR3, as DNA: TGTGCCAGCAGTGGGGGCAGGAGCTCCTACGAGCAGTACTTC.